What follows are 15 T cell receptor beta chains derived from one specimen sequenced in a study of blood T cell repertoires in COVID-19. TCRdb keeps only in-frame clones here, not all; method: immunoSEQ multiplex PCR. The sample records roughly 100,000 clones, 70% to 85% being singletons. The sample was peripheral blood. These TCRs come from a man between 70 and 80 years old with active or convalescent COVID-19.

The V gene is TRBV6-5, the J gene TRBJ1-2, with D unresolved. The CDR3 has 13 residues. Trimming stripped 5 bases from V and 0 bases from J, with 7 bases between. Germline-derived CDR1 and CDR2 are MNHEY and SVGAGI. The CDR3: CASSLQSNYGYTF. CDR3 DNA sequence: TGTGCCAGCAGTCTACAGTCTAACTATGGCTACACCTTC.

Only one count was recorded for this clone. V usage is TRBV7-9 and J usage is TRBJ1-1, with unresolved D. Per the germline V gene, CDR1 is SEHNR and CDR2 is FQNEAQ (reference sequence). Trimming took off 5 bases at V and 1 base at J, with 11 bases between the two ends. This CDR3 has 14 residues. For the CDR3, the DNA is TGTGCCAGCAGCCCACGGAGGAAGAACACTGAAGCTTTCTTT. It translates to CASSPRRKNTEAFF.

In its sample, this clone was seen once. The genes are TRBV5-1 and TRBJ2-2, with 7 bases that match TRBD2. CDR1 is SGHRS and CDR2 is YFSETQ in the germline V gene. The CDR3 is 16 amino acids. The ends lost 2 bases at V and 1 base at J; junction bases unmatched: 5. CDR3 protein: CASSFLTGGNTGELFF. The CDR3 bases are TGCGCCAGCAGCTTCTTAACGGGGGGGAACACCGGGGAGCTGTTTTTT.

This CDR3 reads CSASLAESYEQYF. CDR3 bases: TGCAGTGCTAGTCTAGCGGAATCCTACGAGCAGTACTTC. V gene TRBV20-1 combines with J gene TRBJ2-7, with TRBD2 identical over 7 bases. J lost 1 base, V lost 3 bases, and 3 bases had no gene match. This CDR3 contains 13 residues. Germline-derived CDR1 and CDR2 are DFQATT and SNEGSKA (reference sequence).

The rearrangement uses TRBV3-1 (or the pseudogene TRBV3-2) and TRBJ2-1; TRBD2 aligns across 9 bases. CDR1 is LGHDT, CDR2 YNNKEL, per germline (reference sequence). The CDR3 has 15 residues. V lost 4 bases and J lost 4; bases outside the gene matches: 5. CDR3 in DNA: TGTGCCAGCAGCCCAGACCTAGCGGGGTACAATGAGCAGTTCTTC. Translating gives CASSPDLAGYNEQFF.

The chain joins TRBV6-1 to TRBJ2-5; 7 nucleotides align to TRBD2. The germline V gene encodes CDR1 MNHNS and CDR2 SASEGT. CDR3 length: 16 residues. The J segment lost 3 bases and the V segment lost 4 bases, leaving 11 bases of the junction unmatched. The DNA for the CDR3 is TGTGCCAGCAGTGGACACTGGGCGGGAGTAAAAGAGACCCAGTACTTC. Amino acid sequence: CASSGHWAGVKETQYF.

The chain couples TRBV18 to TRBJ2-3; D not certain. This CDR3 spans 13 amino acids. Per the germline V gene, CDR1 is KGHSH and CDR2 is LQKENI. V lost 2 bases to trimming and J lost 5 bases, with 8 bases between them. CDR3 loop: CASSPGVEDTQYF. Here the CDR3 DNA reads TGTGCCAGCTCACCAGGAGTAGAAGATACGCAGTATTTT.

CDR3: CAWSGEAGGYEQYF. The CDR3 bases are TGTGCCTGGAGCGGGGAAGCAGGGGGCTACGAGCAGTACTTC. The gene calls are TRBV30 and TRBJ2-7; TRBD1 aligns across 7 bases. The CDR3 runs to 14 residues. The junction had 8 bases not matched to a gene; V was cut back by 3 bases and J by 3 bases. Germline V gives CDR1 GTSNPN, CDR2 SVGIG (reference sequence).

This clone was recorded many times. CDR3 protein: CASSLKPLADTGELFF. Here the CDR3 DNA reads TGTGCCAGTAGTCTTAAACCTTTGGCCGACACCGGGGAGCTGTTTTTT. V is TRBV19 and J is TRBJ2-2; D is ambiguous. Trimming took 5 bases from V and 3 from J, leaving 16 bases between them. Per the germline V gene, CDR1 is LNHDA and CDR2 is SQIVND (reference sequence). CDR3 length: 16 residues.

This clone was observed a handful of times. This chain connects TRBV3-1 (or the pseudogene TRBV3-2) to TRBJ1-3; D unresolved. The CDR3 covers 17 residues. Deletions cut 1 base from V and 0 bases from J, with 13 bases between. Germline CDR1 is LGHDT and CDR2 is YNNKEL (reference sequence). The CDR3 nucleotides read TGTGCCAGCAGCCAAGGGAGCATTATGAGCTCTGGAAACACCATATATTTT. This encodes CASSQGSIMSSGNTIYF.

This clone was seen once. The chain has TRBV28 and TRBJ2-1; 12 nucleotides agree with TRBD2. The CDR3 covers 17 residues. Germline V lookup: CDR1 MDHEN, CDR2 SYDVKM. J was trimmed by 5 bases and V by 7 bases; bases with no gene match: 12. This chain's CDR3 is CASTQGRWTSGDNEQFF. CDR3 sequence (DNA): TGTGCCAGCACCCAGGGTAGGTGGACTAGCGGGGACAATGAGCAGTTCTTC.

The gene calls are TRBV19 and TRBJ2-7; TRBD2 matches at 12 bases. Germline-derived CDR1 and CDR2 are LNHDA and SQIVND (reference sequence). The length of the CDR3 is 17 residues. Trimming removed 3 bases from V and 5 bases from J; junction bases left unmatched: 11. The CDR3 loop reads CASSMQLAGGQGDEQYF. Here the CDR3 DNA reads TGTGCCAGTAGTATGCAACTAGCGGGAGGCCAAGGGGACGAGCAGTACTTC.

The V gene is TRBV7-6, the J gene TRBJ2-7; 7 bases line up with TRBD2. Germline-derived CDR1 and CDR2 are SGHVS and FNYEAQ. Trimming removed 4 bases from V and 3 bases from J; junction bases left unmatched: 3. The CDR3 sequence is 13 residues long. In DNA form, the CDR3 reads TGTGCCAGCAGCTCAGGGAGGGTCTACGAGCAGTACTTC. Translating gives CASSSGRVYEQYF.

The chain employs TRBV4-1 and TRBJ2-3; perhaps TRBD1 as D (5 bases). The CDR3 has 15 residues. Per germline, CDR1 MGHRA and CDR2 YSYEKL. V shed 0 bases and J shed 3 bases, with 10 bases lying between them. CDR3 nucleotides: TGCGCCAGCAGCCAAGAAGGCACAGGAACAGATACGCAGTATTTT. The encoded protein is CASSQEGTGTDTQYF.

This rearrangement joins TRBV5-4 to TRBJ1-1; 12 bases are a match to TRBD1. The CDR3 sequence is 17 residues long. V lost 4 bases and J lost 1; bases outside the gene matches: 8. Per the germline V gene, CDR1 is SGHNT and CDR2 is YYREEE (reference sequence). CDR3 loop: CASSPGTGGAWNTEAFF. The CDR3 bases are TGTGCCAGCAGCCCCGGGACAGGGGGCGCATGGAACACTGAAGCTTTCTTT.